Presented here are 18 T cell receptor beta chains from one specimen sequenced in a study of CD8+CD57+ T cells in acquired aplastic anemia. Genomic DNA, serving as template, underwent TCR beta VDJ and CDR3 profiling. TCRdb recomputed calls from the reads with MiXCR, one row per CDR3 protein. There are 150,000 to 200,000 distinct CDR3 sequences in the sample; roughly half occur only once, and around 2.9% lies in the top ten. Sequencing used sorted CD4+, CD8+, or CD8+CD57+ T cells (not recorded which) from PBMCs. These receptors all stem from a human donor in good health.

A note on this clonotype: With a much larger clone just one base away, this may be a read error. DNA for the CDR3: TGCAGTGCTAGAGCCCCGAGACATGGGAATCAGCCCCAGCATTTT. This translates into CSARAPRHGNQPQHF. The V call is TRBV20-1, the J call TRBJ1-5; D is ambiguous. Germline CDR1 reads DFQATT; CDR2 reads SNEGSKA (reference sequence). The CDR3 covers 15 residues. Trimming removed 1 base from V and 4 bases from J, with 14 bases in between.

The CDR3 DNA is TGTGCCACCAGCAGAGGTGGGGAGACCCAGTACTTC. It is translated as CATSRGGETQYF. The chain combines TRBV15 with TRBJ2-5, with D unclear. CDR1 is LNHNV, CDR2 YYDKDF, per germline (reference sequence). This CDR3 has 12 amino acids. Trimming took off 1 base at V and 5 bases at J, with 5 bases between the two ends. Full variable domain (missing parts from reference TRBV15 and TRBJ2-5): DAMVIQNPRYQVTQFGKPVTLSCSQTLNHNVMYWYQQKSSQAPKLLFHYYDKDFNNEADTPDNFQSRRPNTSFCFLDIRSPGLGDTAMYLCATSRGGETQYFGPGTRLLVL.

This clonotype appeared many times. The chain uses TRBV20-1 and TRBJ2-7, with TRBD2 matching over 13 bases. The trim removed 3 bases at V and 7 bases at J, leaving 6 bases unmatched. Per the germline V gene, CDR1 is DFQATT and CDR2 is SNEGSKA (reference sequence). This CDR3 has 14 residues. CDR3 protein: CSASELGLAGEQYF. Written as DNA, the CDR3 is TGCAGTGCTAGCGAACTGGGACTAGCGGGAGAGCAGTACTTC.

This clonotype has just a few counts. Being one base from a much bigger clone, this may be a read error. J is TRBJ2-1 and V is TRBV11-2; D might be TRBD2 (6 bases). The germline V and J ends were trimmed by 8 bases and 8 bases, with 19 bases remaining between them. The CDR3 totals 14 residues. From germline, CDR1 is SGHAT and CDR2 FQNNGV. Here the CDR3 reads CASQFLAQYDEQFF. The CDR3 region has the DNA TGTGCCAGCCAGTTCCTAGCGCAATACGATGAGCAGTTCTTC.

This clonotype was counted at least ten times. J is TRBJ1-2 and V is TRBV24-1, with a tentative D call TRBD1 (6 bases). The CDR3 length is 14 residues. Trimming took 5 bases from V and 4 from J, leaving 13 bases between them. Germline V lookup: CDR1 KGHDR, CDR2 SFDVKD. CDR3 DNA: TGTGCCACCAGTGGAAGGACAGAGGCCTATGGCTACACCTTC. Amino acids: CATSGRTEAYGYTF.

In DNA, the CDR3 is TGCGCCAGCAGCCCTCGTAGCGGGAGAGGCCAAGAGACCCAGTACTTC. Translation: CASSPRSGRGQETQYF. The rearrangement joins TRBV5-1 to TRBJ2-5; TRBD2 matches 9 bases. In germline, CDR1 is SGHRS, CDR2 YFSETQ. This CDR3 has 16 residues. With V trimmed by 4 bases and J by 1 base, 8 bases remained unmatched. The full variable domain, its missing parts supplied by reference TRBV5-1 and TRBJ2-5, is KAGVTQTPRYLIKTRGQQVTLSCSPISGHRSVSWYQQTPGQGLQFLFEYFSETQRNKGNFPGRFSGRQFSNSRSEMNVSTLELGDSALYLCASSPRSGRGQETQYFGPGTRLLVL.

This clonotype was seen many times. The chain recombines TRBV6-5 with TRBJ2-7; TRBD2 is a possible D gene (6 bases). V dropped 3 bases and J dropped 2 bases, with 11 bases sitting between them. CDR3 length: 14 residues. The germline CDR1 and CDR2 sequences are MNHEY and SVGAGI. In nucleotides, the CDR3 is TGTGCCAGCAGTTATAGTCCGGGGGCCTACGAGCAGTACTTC. Encoded protein: CASSYSPGAYEQYF.

CDR3 amino acids: CASSVGQAPTDTQYF. The DNA for the CDR3 is TGTGCCAGCAGCGTAGGTCAGGCTCCCACAGATACGCAGTATTTT. J is TRBJ2-3 and V is TRBV9; D remains unclear. The V and J ends lost 0 bases and 2 bases respectively, with 10 bases between them. CDR1 and CDR2 (germline): SGDLS, YYNGEE. This CDR3 spans 15 amino acids.

This chain uses TRBV2 with TRBJ2-3, with D possibly being TRBD1 or TRBD2 (6 bases each). The germline gives CDR1 SNHLY, CDR2 FYNNEI. This CDR3 region has 15 residues. The ends were cut back, 6 bases at V and 0 bases at J, with 13 bases in the middle. CDR3 amino acids: CASRLRGVSTDTQYF. The CDR3, as DNA: TGTGCCAGCAGACTAAGGGGGGTAAGCACAGATACGCAGTATTTT.

The chain joins TRBV10-3 to TRBJ2-7; 7 bases are a match to TRBD2. The CDR3 is 14 amino acids. V gave up 6 bases and J gave up 0 bases; unmatched junction bases: 5. CDR1 is ENHRY, CDR2 SYGVKD, per germline. CDR3 DNA: TGTGCCATCAGGGGAGCGGGGTCCTCCTACGAGCAGTACTTC. Protein product: CAIRGAGSSYEQYF.

The chain uses TRBV11-2 and TRBJ2-7; 12 bases map to TRBD1. This CDR3 has 18 residues. Germline assignment: CDR1 SGHAT and CDR2 FQNNGV. The ends lost 7 bases at V and 5 bases at J; junction bases unmatched: 18. The CDR3 here is CASTLPPWAGQGADEQYF. CDR3 coding DNA: TGTGCCAGCACCCTCCCCCCCTGGGCGGGACAGGGGGCCGACGAGCAGTACTTC.

This clonotype was observed once. The chain couples TRBV7-9 to TRBJ2-5, with TRBD2 matching over 7 bases. CDR1 and CDR2 (germline): SEHNR, FQNEAQ (reference sequence). The J segment lost 4 bases and the V segment lost 7 bases, leaving 6 bases of the junction unmatched. CDR3 length equals 13 residues. CDR3 nucleotides: TGTGCCAGCACAAAAGGCGGGGGAGAGACCCAGTACTTC. Amino acids: CASTKGGGETQYF.

This clonotype was counted many times. The V gene is TRBV11-2, the J gene TRBJ1-1; D remains ambiguous. This CDR3 spans 14 amino acids. Trimming stripped 5 bases from V and 1 base from J, with 11 bases between. Germline CDR1 reads SGHAT; CDR2 reads FQNNGV. This chain's CDR3 is CASSTIRGNTEAFF. The CDR3 coding sequence is TGTGCCAGCAGCACAATACGGGGGAACACTGAAGCTTTCTTT.

The CDR3 loop is CATSDPVLYGYTF. In DNA, the CDR3 is TGTGCCACCAGTGACCCGGTCCTTTATGGCTACACCTTC. The J gene is TRBJ1-2, the V gene TRBV24-1, with D unclear. Trimming shortened V by 4 bases and J by 5 bases, and 10 bases separated the two germline ends. CDR3 length: 13 residues. CDR1 and CDR2 (germline): KGHDR, SFDVKD.

The chain couples TRBV20-1 to TRBJ1-1; D uncertain. Germline loops: CDR1 DFQATT, CDR2 SNEGSKA (reference sequence). The CDR3 is 12 residues long. V was clipped by 4 bases and J by 7 bases, with 13 bases between them. CDR3 in DNA: TGCAGTGCTACCTTGAGTTCGGATGAAGCTTTCTTT. Translation gives CSATLSSDEAFF.

As regards this clonotype: Because the CDR3 is missing its conserved closing phenylalanine or tryptophan, this is likely a read error. The rearrangement uses TRBV11-2 and TRBJ2-7; 9 bases are a match to TRBD1. After removal of 6 bases from V and 5 bases from J, the junction contained 11 bases not matched to a gene. The length of the CDR3 is 15 residues. The germline gives CDR1 SGHAT, CDR2 FQNNGV. CDR3 nucleotide sequence: TGTGCCAGCAGTGAAGGAGGACAGGGGACGAACGAGCAGTACCTC. It translates to CASSEGGQGTNEQYL.

There are many counts of this clonotype. The V and J genes are TRBV5-5 and TRBJ2-1, with D perhaps matching TRBD2 (5 bases). Germline V lookup: CDR1 SGHKS, CDR2 YYEKEE (reference sequence). The CDR3 length is 14 residues. V was pared by 1 base and J by 5 bases, with 10 bases between. The DNA for the CDR3 is TGTGCCAGCAGCTTGAGCGGAGAGAACAATGAGCAGTTCTTC. Translation gives CASSLSGENNEQFF.

This chain joins TRBV11-2 and TRBJ1-2; no firm D call. This CDR3 has 14 residues. The V gene's germline CDR1 is SGHAT and CDR2 FQNNGV. Trimming left V 1 base short and J 6 bases short, with 12 bases between. The CDR3 reads CASSLVKGPNGYTF. The CDR3 DNA reads TGTGCCAGCAGCTTAGTAAAAGGGCCTAATGGCTACACCTTC. Looking up the rest from reference TRBV11-2 and TRBJ1-2 gives the full variable domain: EAGVAQSPRYKIIEKRQSVAFWCNPISGHATLYWYQQILGQGPKLLIQFQNNGVVDDSQLPKDRFSAERLKGVDSTLKIQPAKLEDSAVYLCASSLVKGPNGYTFGSGTRLTVV.